This T cell receptor beta chain was sequenced in a study of shared clonotypes between healthy human individuals (TCRdb year 2020). Describing the broader study: Three men and two women, aged 18 to 49 years, made up the cohort. Blood TCR repertoires of about five healthy adults were deeply sequenced to estimate repertoire size and the extent of clonotype sharing between individuals. Between about 0.85 and 8.9 billion PBMCs per donor were obtained by leukapheresis. Libraries were prepared and TCR repertoires were sequenced by different laboratories using diverse techniques, in order to increase sequencing depth and limit assay-specific biases. For each donor, CD4 naive and CD4 memory were each given three plates, CD8 naive was given two plates, and CD8 memory was given one plate.

The donors were healthy, HIV-negative adults with no recently reported acute infections or vaccinations. All donors were Caucasian adults living in Nashville, Tennessee, USA. CD8 memory samples combined magnetically selected CD45RO+ cells with CCR7-negative CD45RA+ effector memory (TemRA) cells. Blood was obtained by leukapheresis, after which PBMCs were separated by Ficoll-Histopaque density gradient centrifugation and cryopreserved in liquid nitrogen vapor phase. Purity and quantity of every magnetically sorted T cell population were checked by analytical flow cytometry. Genomic DNA was isolated from every sorted fraction and measured by UV absorbance on a Nanodrop 2000c. This clone was seen just once. Its antigen remains unidentified. There are no base qualities to consult, and no much larger clone falls within one base. Beyond this particular receptor, the publication reports: The genetic and exposure-history diversity represented was limited by the small number of donors. Estimated clonotype richness was generally larger for naive than for memory subsets. Incomplete sequencing was indicated by rarefaction of sorted-subset datasets, despite the large sequencing depth. Sharing across a few donors was observed for about 5% of naive CD4, 3% to 3.5% of naive CD8, over 2% of memory CD4, and around 0.4% of memory CD8 clonotypes. Pairwise subsampling indicated that sequencing depth was expected to affect the degree of clonotype sharing among donors. Compared with non-shared clonotypes, the clonotypes found in all four sorted-subset donors had higher generation probabilities. Sampling was restricted to blood, and TCR repertoires in tissue are likely to differ from TCR repertoires in blood.

TCR CDR3 regions were amplified from genomic DNA by multiplex PCR using the deep immunoSEQ assay. Extracted genomic DNA from each cell subset was spread evenly across all wells of several immunoSEQ 96-well plates, with each plate serving as a replicate. For sorted subsets, about 220 ng of genomic DNA, equivalent to tens of thousands of T cell genomes, went into each replicate PCR. Purified libraries were measured with a Qubit 3.0 fluorometer, size-checked on a Bioanalyzer 2100, and measured again with the KAPA Library Quantification kit. Every immunoSEQ 96-well plate was sequenced on a separate single-read 150-cycle Illumina NextSeq 550 flow cell. Processing in the source paper ran as follows. Because the immunoSEQ output held only junctional sequences and lacked quality scores, the filtering could not match the filtering applied to full-length reads. Sequences were annotated with PyIR, a Python wrapper for IgBLAST v1.9, and V/J genes and CDR3 were assigned using IMGT germline references. Reads were filtered out if the reads had weak V/J assignments (E-value above 1e-6), no CDR3, stop codons, out-of-frame junctions, or ambiguous translated residues. V3J clonotypes were defined as sequences sharing the same inferred V gene, J gene, and CDR3 amino acid sequence. Percentage overlap between repertoires was computed as shared unique clonotypes divided by the size of the smaller repertoire. Richness of each repertoire was evaluated using RTK rarefaction, the Chao1 estimator, and Recon v2.1 estimates of unobserved clonotypes. For all TCRbeta clonotypes obtained by the gDNA method from several donors, generation probabilities were computed with OLGA. In TCRdb, the immuneACCESS table is reduced to in-frame sequences with V and J assigned. These tables do not hold every clone; where another copy was compared, an unresolved V gene accounts for under half, and the others remain unexplained. That table furnishes V, J and clone size, whereas the DNA furnished D and trimming. This sample has some 380,000 clones in its table, and about 96% of those were observed once. The ten largest clonotypes hold 0.32% of the sample.

This sequence originates from a man younger than 45 in good health. The sequencing input was memory CD8+ T cells sorted from blood. The sample's cell subset or site label is to be understood as: CD45RO+ cells pooled with CCR7-negative TemRA cells.

The DNA sequence is given as TGTGCCAGTAGTGGAGGCAGGGGGTCGACAGATACGCAGTATTTT. Its coded protein is CASSGGRGSTDTQYF. The chain is assembled from TRBV19 and TRBJ2-3; TRBD1 lines up with 7 middle nucleotides. CDR1 and CDR2, looked up from the germline V gene (reference sequence), are LNHDA and SQIVND. V lost 5 bases and J lost 3 bases, and the count of bases not matched to a germline gene is 8. Spanning cysteine to phenylalanine, the CDR3 consists of 15 amino acids. Of the read, only the CDR3 DNA is kept; its 45 bases are in frame from base 1.